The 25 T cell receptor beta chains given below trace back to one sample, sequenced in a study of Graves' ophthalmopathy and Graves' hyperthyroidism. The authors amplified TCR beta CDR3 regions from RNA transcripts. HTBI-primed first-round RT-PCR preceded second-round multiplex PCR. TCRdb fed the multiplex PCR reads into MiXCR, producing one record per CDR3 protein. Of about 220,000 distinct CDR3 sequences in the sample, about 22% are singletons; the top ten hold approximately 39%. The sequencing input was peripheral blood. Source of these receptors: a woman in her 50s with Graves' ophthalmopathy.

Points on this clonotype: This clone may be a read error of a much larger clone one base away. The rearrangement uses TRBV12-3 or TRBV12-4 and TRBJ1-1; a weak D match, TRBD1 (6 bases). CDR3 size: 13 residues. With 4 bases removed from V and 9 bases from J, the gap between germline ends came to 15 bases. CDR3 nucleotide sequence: TGTGCCAGCAGTTCCACCGGACGGGGGCAAGCTTTCTTT. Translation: CASSSTGRGQAFF.

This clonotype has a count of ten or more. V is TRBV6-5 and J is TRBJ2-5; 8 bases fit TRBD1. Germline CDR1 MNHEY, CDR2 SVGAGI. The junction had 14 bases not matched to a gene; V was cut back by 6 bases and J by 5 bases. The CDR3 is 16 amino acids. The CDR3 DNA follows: TGTGCCAGCAGATATGGAGGACAGGGAAAATTGGAGACCCAGTACTTC. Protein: CASRYGGQGKLETQYF.

This CDR3 reads CAWSVGGSGKTQYF. The CDR3 coding sequence is TGTGCCTGGAGTGTAGGCGGGAGTGGGAAGACCCAGTACTTC. V and J are TRBV30 and TRBJ2-5, with 7 bases lining up with TRBD2. Germline values: CDR1 GTSNPN, CDR2 SVGIG (reference sequence). V lost 0 bases, J lost 6 bases, and 7 bases stayed unmatched. This CDR3 comprises 14 residues.

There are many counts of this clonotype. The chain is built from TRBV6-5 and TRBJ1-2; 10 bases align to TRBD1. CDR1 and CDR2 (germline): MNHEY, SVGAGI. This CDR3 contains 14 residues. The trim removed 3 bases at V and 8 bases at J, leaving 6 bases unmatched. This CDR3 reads CASSYRGQGYGYTF. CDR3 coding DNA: TGTGCCAGCAGTTATAGGGGACAGGGGTACGGCTACACCTTC.

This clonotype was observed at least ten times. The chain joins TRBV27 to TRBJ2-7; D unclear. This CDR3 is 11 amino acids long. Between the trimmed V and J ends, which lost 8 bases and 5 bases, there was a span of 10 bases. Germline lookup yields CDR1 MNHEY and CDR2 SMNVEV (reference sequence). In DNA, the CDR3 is TGTGCCAGCGGCCGTCCCCACGAGCAGTACTTC. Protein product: CASGRPHEQYF.

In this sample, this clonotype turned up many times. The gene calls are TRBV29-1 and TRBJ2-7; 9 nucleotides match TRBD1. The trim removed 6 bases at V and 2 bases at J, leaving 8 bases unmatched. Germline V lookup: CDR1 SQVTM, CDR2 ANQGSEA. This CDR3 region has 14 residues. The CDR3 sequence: CSVEGQGLTYEQYF. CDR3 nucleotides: TGCAGCGTGGAGGGACAGGGCCTTACCTACGAGCAGTACTTC.

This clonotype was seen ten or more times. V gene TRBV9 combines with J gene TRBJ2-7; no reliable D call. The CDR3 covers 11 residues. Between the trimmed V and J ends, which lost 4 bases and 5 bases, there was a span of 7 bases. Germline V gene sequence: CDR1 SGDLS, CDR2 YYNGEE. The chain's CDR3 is CASSPIHEQYF. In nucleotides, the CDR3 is TGTGCCAGCAGCCCAATCCACGAGCAGTACTTC. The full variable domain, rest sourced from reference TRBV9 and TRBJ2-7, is DSGVTQTPKHLITATGQRVTLRCSPRSGDLSVYWYQQSLDQGLQFLIQYYNGEERAKGNILERFSAQQFPDLHSELNLSSLELGDSALYFCASSPIHEQYFGPGTRLTVT.

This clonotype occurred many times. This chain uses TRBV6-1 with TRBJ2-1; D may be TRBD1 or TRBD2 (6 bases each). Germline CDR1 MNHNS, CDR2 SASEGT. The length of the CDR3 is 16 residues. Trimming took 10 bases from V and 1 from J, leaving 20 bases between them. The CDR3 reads CATSDFTGRSYNEQFF. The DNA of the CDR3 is TGTGCCACCTCGGACTTCACAGGGAGGTCCTACAATGAGCAGTTCTTC.

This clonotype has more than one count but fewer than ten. The CDR3, as DNA: TGTGCCAGTAGTATAGTGGGGCTTACCTACGAGCAGTACTTC. Translated: CASSIVGLTYEQYF. The chain employs TRBV19 and TRBJ2-7; maybe TRBD1 (5 bases). The ends were cut back, 1 base at V and 2 bases at J, with 9 bases in the middle. CDR1 is LNHDA and CDR2 is SQIVND in the germline V gene (reference sequence). The CDR3 contains 14 residues.

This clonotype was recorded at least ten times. The CDR3 sequence is CATSDPQRGGNTGELFF. The DNA of the CDR3 is TGTGCCACCAGTGATCCGCAAAGGGGGGGGAACACCGGGGAGCTGTTTTTT. The chain carries TRBV24-1 and TRBJ2-2; the D gene is possibly TRBD2 (7 bases). CDR1 is KGHDR, CDR2 SFDVKD, per germline. V was cut by 3 bases and J by 1 base, with 14 bases left in between. The CDR3 loop spans 17 amino acids.

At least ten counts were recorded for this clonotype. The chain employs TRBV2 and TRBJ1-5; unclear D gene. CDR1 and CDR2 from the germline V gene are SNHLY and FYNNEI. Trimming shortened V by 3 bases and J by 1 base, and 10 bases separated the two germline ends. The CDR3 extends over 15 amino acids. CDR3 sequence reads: CASSEGGLSNQPQHF. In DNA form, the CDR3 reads TGTGCCAGCAGTGAGGGTGGATTGAGCAATCAGCCCCAGCATTTT.

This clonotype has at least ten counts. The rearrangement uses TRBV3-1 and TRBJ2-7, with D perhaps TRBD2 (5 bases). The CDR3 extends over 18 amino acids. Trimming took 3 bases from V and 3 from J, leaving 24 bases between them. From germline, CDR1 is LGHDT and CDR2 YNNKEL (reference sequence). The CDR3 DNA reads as TGTGCCAGCAGCCAGTCGGTAGCGCAGCTCCAGAAGAGCTACGAGCAGTACTTC. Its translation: CASSQSVAQLQKSYEQYF.

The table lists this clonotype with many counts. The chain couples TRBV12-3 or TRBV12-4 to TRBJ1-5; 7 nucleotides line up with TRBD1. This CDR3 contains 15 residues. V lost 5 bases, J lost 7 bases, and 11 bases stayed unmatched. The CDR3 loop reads CASSTTGWGGQPQHF. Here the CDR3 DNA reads TGTGCCAGCAGTACGACAGGGTGGGGAGGACAGCCCCAGCATTTT.

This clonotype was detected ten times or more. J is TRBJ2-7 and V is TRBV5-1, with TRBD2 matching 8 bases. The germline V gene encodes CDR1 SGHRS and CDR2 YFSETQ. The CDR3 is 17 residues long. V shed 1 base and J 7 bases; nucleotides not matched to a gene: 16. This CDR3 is CASSLRAGGGRADEQYF. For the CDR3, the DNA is TGCGCCAGCAGCTTGAGGGCGGGAGGAGGTAGGGCTGATGAGCAGTACTTC.

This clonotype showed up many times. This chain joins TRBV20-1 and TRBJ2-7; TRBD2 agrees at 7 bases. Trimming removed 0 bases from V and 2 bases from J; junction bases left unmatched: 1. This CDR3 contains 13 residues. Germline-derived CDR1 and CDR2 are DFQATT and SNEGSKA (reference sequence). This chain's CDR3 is CSARDLAAYEQYF. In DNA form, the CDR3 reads TGCAGTGCTAGAGATCTAGCGGCCTACGAGCAGTACTTC.

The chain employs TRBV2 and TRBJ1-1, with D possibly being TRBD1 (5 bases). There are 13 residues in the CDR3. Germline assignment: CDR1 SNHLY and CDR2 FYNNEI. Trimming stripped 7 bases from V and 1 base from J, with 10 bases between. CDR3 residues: CASTGNKNTEAFF. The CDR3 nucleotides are TGTGCCAGCACAGGGAACAAGAACACTGAAGCTTTCTTT.

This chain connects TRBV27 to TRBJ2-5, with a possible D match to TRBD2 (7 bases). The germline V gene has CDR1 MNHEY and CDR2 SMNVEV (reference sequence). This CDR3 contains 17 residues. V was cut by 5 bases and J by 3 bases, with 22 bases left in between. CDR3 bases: TGTGCCAGCAGTCCCTACCGTCGGGGGGCTAGTGAAGAGACCCAGTACTTC. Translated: CASSPYRRGASEETQYF.

CDR3 nucleotides: TGTGCCTGGAAATGGACAGGTGGCCAGCCCCAGCATTTT. Amino acids: CAWKWTGGQPQHF. The J gene is TRBJ1-5, the V gene TRBV30; 7 bases are shared with TRBD1. V shed 4 bases and J 7 bases; nucleotides not matched to a gene: 7. Germline lookup yields CDR1 GTSNPN and CDR2 SVGIG (reference sequence). CDR3 length: 13 amino acids.

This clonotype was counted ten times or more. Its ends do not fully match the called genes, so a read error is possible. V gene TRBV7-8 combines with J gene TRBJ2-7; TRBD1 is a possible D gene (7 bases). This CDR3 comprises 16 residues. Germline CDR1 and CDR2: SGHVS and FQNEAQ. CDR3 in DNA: TGTGCCGGCAGCATCTGGGCGGGGACAGCATTGGCCGAGCAGTACTTC. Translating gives CAGSIWAGTALAEQYF.

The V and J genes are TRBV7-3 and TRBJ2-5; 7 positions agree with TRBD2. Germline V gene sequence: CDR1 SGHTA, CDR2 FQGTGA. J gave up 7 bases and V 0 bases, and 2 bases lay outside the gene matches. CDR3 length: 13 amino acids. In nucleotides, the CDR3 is TGTGCCAGCAGCTTAACCCCGGGAGGGACCCAGTACTTC. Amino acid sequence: CASSLTPGGTQYF.

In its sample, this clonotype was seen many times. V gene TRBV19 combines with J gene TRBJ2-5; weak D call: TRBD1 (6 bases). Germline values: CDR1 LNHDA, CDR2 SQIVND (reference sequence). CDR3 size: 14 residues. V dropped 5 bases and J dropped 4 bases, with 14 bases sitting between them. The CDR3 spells CASSFVQGRETQYF. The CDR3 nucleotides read TGTGCCAGTAGTTTTGTACAGGGCCGAGAGACCCAGTACTTC.

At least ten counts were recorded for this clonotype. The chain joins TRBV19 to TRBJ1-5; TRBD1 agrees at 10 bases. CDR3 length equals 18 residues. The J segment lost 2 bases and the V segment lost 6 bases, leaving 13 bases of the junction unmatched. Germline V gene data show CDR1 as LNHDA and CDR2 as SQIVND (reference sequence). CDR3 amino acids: CASSPSRDRGRRNQPQHF. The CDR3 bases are TGTGCCAGTAGCCCGTCCCGGGACAGGGGCAGACGCAATCAGCCCCAGCATTTT. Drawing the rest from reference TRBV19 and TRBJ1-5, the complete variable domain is DGGITQSPKYLFRKEGQNVTLSCEQNLNHDAMYWYRQDPGQGLRLIYYSQIVNDFQKGDIAEGYSVSREKKESFPLTVTSAQKNPTAFYLCASSPSRDRGRRNQPQHFGDGTRLSIL.

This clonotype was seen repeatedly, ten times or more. CDR3 amino acids: CASSPQQASEQFF. The DNA for the CDR3 is TGTGCCAGCAGTCCTCAACAAGCGAGCGAGCAGTTCTTC. This sequence joins TRBV12-3 or TRBV12-4 and TRBJ2-1; D remains ambiguous. The CDR3 contains 13 residues. V was pared by 5 bases and J by 10 bases, with 15 bases between.

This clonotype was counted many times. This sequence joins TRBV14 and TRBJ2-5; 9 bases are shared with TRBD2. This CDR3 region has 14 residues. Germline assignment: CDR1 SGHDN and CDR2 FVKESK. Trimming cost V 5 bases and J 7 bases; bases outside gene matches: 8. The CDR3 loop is CASSEGTSWGTQYF. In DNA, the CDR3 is TGTGCCAGCAGCGAGGGGACTAGCTGGGGGACCCAGTACTTC.

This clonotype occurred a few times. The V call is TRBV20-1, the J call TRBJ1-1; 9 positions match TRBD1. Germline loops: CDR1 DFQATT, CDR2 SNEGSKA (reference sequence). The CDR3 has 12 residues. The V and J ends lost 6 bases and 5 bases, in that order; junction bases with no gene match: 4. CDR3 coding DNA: TGCAGTGCCATGACAGGGGGGACTGAAGCTTTCTTT. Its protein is CSAMTGGTEAFF.